This TCR delta chain was recorded in a study of gamma-delta chains in newborns, infants, children. Study-level background: Microbial exposure reportedly drives polyclonal innate γδ T cell expansion after birth.

CDR1 is GEAIGNYY, CDR2 EKD, per germline. This CDR3 is 15 amino acids long. TCRdb re-called the reads via CATT. The sample contains some 4,300 delta-chain clones, 3.1% of which appear only once. Remarks on this clone: The protein that TCRdb holds for this DNA derives from a much larger clone and differs from the translated DNA at residue 3, which likely indicates a read error; the protein shown here is translated from the DNA.

The sample consisted of blood. The chain carries TRDV2 and TRDJ2; D is unresolved. This TCR came from a child who was a newborn, infant or young child, either healthy, febrile or measles-vaccinated (not recorded which). Here the CDR3 DNA reads TGTGCCCGTGAGGCTTTGGTGGGTTGGACAGCACAACTCTTCTTT. The encoded protein is CAREALVGWTAQLFF.